Listed here are 18 T cell receptor beta chains from one sample, sequenced in a study of HIV-infected patients and healthy controls (dated by TCRdb to about 2014). The study collected follow-up blood from HIV-infected patients roughly three months, about 14 weeks, after antiretroviral therapy began. Whole blood was used without cell fractionation, so all unsorted peripheral T cells were reflected in the repertoire. Libraries came from 5' RACE. For sequencing, an Illumina MiSeq was employed. Reverse transcription of about 500 ng RNA was performed with SuperScript III using primers directed against the alpha and beta constant regions. Separate libraries for the alpha and beta chains were generated through chain-specific third strand synthesis that incorporated multiplexing indices. The public reads were reanalyzed by TCRdb: fastp trimming at Q25, MiXCR alignment, in-frame beta chains only. Rows with a matching CDR3 protein are joined into one entry that keeps the most common DNA and genes. Within this sample are more than 15,000 distinct CDR3 sequences, with about 8.5% of them counted one time only. 20% to 25% of the sample is taken by the ten largest.

The specimen was blood, collected during antiretroviral therapy. These receptors all come from an adult with HIV infection.

By share of the sample, this clonotype is medium-sized. The chain has TRBV27 and TRBJ2-7, with 7 bases lining up with TRBD1. V lost 5 bases, J lost 1 base, and 8 bases stayed unmatched. Germline V lookup: CDR1 MNHEY, CDR2 SMNVEV (reference sequence). CDR3 length equals 15 residues. Here the CDR3 DNA reads TGTGCCAGCAGTGAAGGGACAGATTCGTCCTACGAGCAGTACTTC. Translated: CASSEGTDSSYEQYF.

This clonotype came up a few times. V is TRBV29-1 and J is TRBJ2-3; TRBD1 might be the D (6 bases). Germline-derived CDR1 and CDR2 are SQVTM and ANQGSEA. V was trimmed by 6 bases and J by 0 bases, leaving 13 bases between them. The CDR3 has 14 residues. CDR3 loop: CSVAGTNSTDTQYF. The CDR3 coding sequence is TGCAGCGTAGCCGGGACAAACAGCACAGATACGCAGTATTTT.

V and J are TRBV10-3 and TRBJ1-2; D might be TRBD1 (5 bases). The CDR3 consists of 12 residues. V gave up 7 bases and J gave up 3 bases, with 9 bases separating them. The germline CDR1 and CDR2 sequences are ENHRY and SYGVKD. CDR3 region: CAIKGGDYGYTF. CDR3 DNA sequence: TGTGCCATCAAAGGAGGGGACTATGGCTACACCTTC.

This chain uses TRBV5-4 with TRBJ2-5, with 12 bases matching TRBD2. The CDR3 loop spans 16 amino acids. Per the germline V gene, CDR1 is SGHNT and CDR2 is YYREEE (reference sequence). The V segment lost 3 bases and the J segment 1 base; nucleotides outside the gene matches: 4. CDR3 DNA: TGTGCCAGCAGCTCTTGGACTAGCGGGGCCCAAGAGACCCAGTACTTC. This codes for CASSSWTSGAQETQYF.

Ten or more counts support this clonotype. The genes are TRBV27 and TRBJ2-3, with TRBD2 matching over 8 bases. Germline trimming cut 7 bases from V and 4 bases from J; bases unmatched to any gene: 13. Per germline, CDR1 MNHEY and CDR2 SMNVEV (reference sequence). This CDR3 is built from 16 residues. The CDR3 DNA reads TGTGCCAGCACCCCTACCCGACTAGCGAGCCCAGATACGCAGTATTTT. This sequence encodes CASTPTRLASPDTQYF.

This clonotype was seen repeatedly, ten times or more. The chain uses TRBV9 and TRBJ2-3, with 10 positions matching TRBD2. Germline V gene data show CDR1 as SGDLS and CDR2 as YYNGEE. This CDR3 spans 15 amino acids. V gave up 3 bases and J gave up 4 bases; unmatched junction bases: 5. The CDR3 sequence: CASSGSGGQADTQYF. CDR3 nucleotides: TGTGCCAGCAGCGGTAGCGGGGGGCAAGCAGATACGCAGTATTTT.

This clonotype was detected many times. This chain uses TRBV28 with TRBJ2-7, with no clear D. The V gene lost 6 bases and the J gene lost 5 bases, with 20 bases spanning the gap. Germline values: CDR1 MDHEN, CDR2 SYDVKM. There are 15 residues in the CDR3. This CDR3 is CASSSGEDNFHEQYF. In DNA, the CDR3 is TGTGCCAGCAGCTCCGGAGAAGACAATTTCCACGAGCAGTACTTC. Combining the CDR3 with reference TRBV28 and TRBJ2-7 gives the whole variable domain DVKVTQSSRYLVKRTGEKVFLECVQDMDHENMFWYRQDPGLGLRLIYFSYDVKMKEKGDIPEGYSVSREKKERFSLILESASTNQTSMYLCASSSGEDNFHEQYFGPGTRLTVT.

This clonotype was recorded many times. The V call is TRBV14, the J call TRBJ1-6, with D hard to call. V was pared by 0 bases and J by 11 bases, with 11 bases between. From germline, CDR1 is SGHDN and CDR2 FVKESK. The CDR3 totals 14 residues. The CDR3 sequence is CASSQDPGVPPLHF. Written as DNA, the CDR3 is TGTGCCAGCAGCCAAGATCCCGGGGTTCCACCCCTCCACTTT.

This clonotype was recorded at least ten times. The V call is TRBV7-2, the J call TRBJ2-7; D could derive from TRBD1 or TRBD2 (5 bases each). This CDR3 has 13 residues. Germline CDR1 SGHTA, CDR2 FQGNSA. Trimming stripped 1 base from V and 3 bases from J, with 7 bases between. The CDR3 spells CASSLGGRYEQYF. The CDR3 DNA is TGTGCCAGCAGCTTAGGGGGACGCTACGAGCAGTACTTC.

The V call is TRBV12-3 or TRBV12-4, the J call TRBJ2-7; 7 bases fit TRBD2. V shed 5 bases and J 4 bases; nucleotides not matched to a gene: 11. This CDR3 is built from 15 residues. As DNA, the CDR3 is TGTGCCAGCAGTCACACCACTAGCGAACGTTACGAGCAGTACTTC. Protein sequence: CASSHTTSERYEQYF.

This clonotype was observed a handful of times. The chain recombines TRBV19 with TRBJ2-5, with TRBD2 matching 13 bases. Germline loops: CDR1 LNHDA, CDR2 SQIVND (reference sequence). The CDR3 has 14 residues. J was trimmed by 5 bases and V by 11 bases; bases with no gene match: 8. Written as DNA, the CDR3 is TGTGCCGCAGGGACTAGCGGGGACGCTGAGACCCAGTACTTC. It codes for CAAGTSGDAETQYF. The variable domain in full, with the rest retrieved from reference TRBV19 and TRBJ2-5, is DGGITQSPKYLFRKEGQNVTLSCEQNLNHDAMYWYRQDPGQGLRLIYYSQIVNDFQKGDIAEGYSVSREKKESFPLTVTSAQKNPTAFYLCAAGTSGDAETQYFGPGTRLLVL.

This clonotype appeared a few times. The genes are TRBV16 and TRBJ1-6, with a tentative D call TRBD1 (6 bases). V was clipped by 0 bases and J by 6 bases, with 9 bases between them. The CDR3 sequence is 15 residues long. The germline gives CDR1 KGHSY, CDR2 FQNENV. The CDR3 nucleotides are TGTGCCAGCAGCCAATCTACAGGGAGTAATTCACCCCTCCACTTT. It specifies CASSQSTGSNSPLHF.

In this sample, this clonotype turned up many times. V usage is TRBV28 and J usage is TRBJ2-4; D is uncertain. The CDR3 consists of 16 residues. Trimming pared 3 bases from V and 0 bases from J, leaving 12 bases between. Germline assignment: CDR1 MDHEN and CDR2 SYDVKM. The CDR3 DNA is TGTGCCAGCAGTTTGGTCAGTTCCTTAGCCAAAAACATTCAGTACTTC. Translated: CASSLVSSLAKNIQYF.

There are many counts of this clonotype. The chain recombines TRBV5-4 with TRBJ2-5; tentatively, D is TRBD2 (5 bases). Trimming removed 0 bases from V and 7 bases from J, with 10 bases in between. CDR3 length: 13 amino acids. Germline V gene sequence: CDR1 SGHNT, CDR2 YYREEE (reference sequence). The CDR3 nucleotides are TGTGCCAGCAGCTTGGATTCTGCGGGGACCCAGTACTTC. Its protein product is CASSLDSAGTQYF.

Ten or more counts support this clonotype. This chain uses TRBV15 with TRBJ2-5; a weak D match, TRBD1 (6 bases). Germline V gene sequence: CDR1 LNHNV, CDR2 YYDKDF (reference sequence). V was shortened by 4 bases and J by 4 bases, with 16 bases between the two germline ends. The CDR3 totals 15 residues. This CDR3 is CATSKRTDSPETQYF. The CDR3, as DNA: TGTGCCACCAGCAAACGGACAGACAGTCCAGAGACCCAGTACTTC.

V is TRBV2 and J is TRBJ2-7; D might be TRBD2 (5 bases). This CDR3 region has 14 residues. Per the germline V gene, CDR1 is SNHLY and CDR2 is FYNNEI. Trimming took off 4 bases at V and 4 bases at J, with 14 bases between the two ends. The CDR3 here is CASSAWVREYEQYF. The CDR3 coding sequence is TGTGCCAGCAGTGCGTGGGTACGGGAATACGAGCAGTACTTC.

The chain recombines TRBV6-4 with TRBJ2-1; D is unclear. The CDR3 contains 13 residues. The germline V gene has CDR1 MRHNA and CDR2 SNTAGT. V was cut by 2 bases and J by 6 bases, with 8 bases left in between. The CDR3 nucleotides are TGTGCCAGCAGTGACGGAGCCGCCAATGAGCAGTTCTTC. Encoded protein: CASSDGAANEQFF.

This clonotype has more than one count but fewer than ten. This rearrangement joins TRBV27 to TRBJ2-7; D is undetermined. V was cut by 3 bases and J by 5 bases, with 5 bases left in between. Per germline, CDR1 MNHEY and CDR2 SMNVEV (reference sequence). The CDR3 sequence is 11 residues long. CDR3 coding DNA: TGTGCCAGCAGTTTTAACCACGAGCAGTACTTC. As protein: CASSFNHEQYF.